The 9 T cell receptor beta chains presented below share a single source sample, sequenced in a study of blood T cells in healthy people across ages. A second roughly 7 to 11 cycle PCR used barcoded and J-beta primers. TCRdb re-called the 5' RACE reads through MiXCR, storing one row per CDR3 protein. The sample yields about 780,000 distinct CDR3 sequences, 46% seen once. Sequencing was carried out using blood. The receptors come from an elderly man in good health.

This clonotype was found many times. The rearrangement uses TRBV7-9 and TRBJ2-1; 13 bases match TRBD2. Germline assignment: CDR1 SEHNR and CDR2 FQNEAQ (reference sequence). J lost 9 bases, V lost 5 bases, and 7 bases had no gene match. The CDR3 is 15 residues long. CDR3 sequence (DNA): TGTGCCAGCAGCCCCCGGACTAGCGGGAGTGGTGAGCAGTTCTTC. It encodes CASSPRTSGSGEQFF. The variable domain in full, completed from reference TRBV7-9 and TRBJ2-1, reads DTGVSQNPRHKITKRGQNVTFRCDPISEHNRLYWYRQTLGQGPEFLTYFQNEAQLEKSRLLSDRFSAERPKGSFSTLEIQRTEQGDSAMYLCASSPRTSGSGEQFFGPGTRLTVL.

The CDR3 protein is CASGRLSTDTQYF. In DNA, the CDR3 is TGTGCCAGCGGGAGGCTGAGCACAGATACGCAGTATTTT. The chain couples TRBV12-3 or TRBV12-4 to TRBJ2-3; TRBD2 is a possible D gene (6 bases). The V end lost 8 bases, the J end lost 0 bases, and 9 bases lay between the germline ends. This CDR3 has 13 residues.

This clonotype was seen at least ten times. For the CDR3, the DNA is TGCAGTGCTAAAAGACCGGGAGCTCGCACAGATACGCAGTATTTT. This encodes CSAKRPGARTDTQYF. The chain uses TRBV20-1 and TRBJ2-3; the D gene is possibly TRBD2 (6 bases). CDR1 DFQATT and CDR2 SNEGSKA come from the germline V gene (reference sequence). This CDR3 has 15 residues. The germline V and J ends were trimmed by 4 bases and 1 base, with 15 bases remaining between them.

This rearrangement joins TRBV28 to TRBJ1-5, with D unresolved. This CDR3 region has 14 residues. Trimming took off 6 bases at V and 3 bases at J, with 12 bases between the two ends. Germline lookup yields CDR1 MDHEN and CDR2 SYDVKM. CDR3 loop: CASSALRPNQPQHF. The CDR3 DNA reads as TGTGCCAGCAGCGCTCTTAGGCCCAATCAGCCCCAGCATTTT. Variable domain in full (rest from reference TRBV28 and TRBJ1-5): DVKVTQSSRYLVKRTGEKVFLECVQDMDHENMFWYRQDPGLGLRLIYFSYDVKMKEKGDIPEGYSVSREKKERFSLILESASTNQTSMYLCASSALRPNQPQHFGDGTRLSIL.

Note on this clonotype: A much larger clone differs by one base, so this may be a read error. The genes are TRBV12-3 or TRBV12-4 and TRBJ2-7, with TRBD2 matching over 10 bases. The CDR3 totals 16 residues. The V segment lost 5 bases and the J segment 7 bases; nucleotides outside the gene matches: 14. CDR3 amino acids: CASSDSSGSSYNEQYF. In DNA, the CDR3 is TGTGCCAGCAGTGATTCTAGCGGGAGTTCCTACAATGAGCAGTACTTC.

This chain joins TRBV28 and TRBJ2-5; D perhaps matches TRBD2 (6 bases). Looked up from germline, CDR1 is MDHEN and CDR2 is SYDVKM. The CDR3 is 15 residues long. V was cut by 4 bases and J by 1 base, with 13 bases left in between. CDR3 amino acids: CASSSGLECQETQYF. In DNA, the CDR3 is TGTGCCAGCAGTTCGGGACTGGAGTGCCAAGAGACCCAGTACTTC. Supplemented by reference TRBV28 and TRBJ2-5, the full variable domain reads DVKVTQSSRYLVKRTGEKVFLECVQDMDHENMFWYRQDPGLGLRLIYFSYDVKMKEKGDIPEGYSVSREKKERFSLILESASTNQTSMYLCASSSGLECQETQYFGPGTRLLVL.

Comments on this clonotype: A read error may be the cause here, since a much bigger clone is one base away. This CDR3 is CASSCQGSNEKLFF. The CDR3 bases are TGTGCCAGCAGCTGCCAGGGTAGTAATGAAAAACTGTTTTTT. The chain couples TRBV7-2 to TRBJ1-4; tentative D call: TRBD1 (5 bases). V was pared by 4 bases and J by 4 bases, with 10 bases between. The CDR3 consists of 14 residues. Germline V gene sequence: CDR1 SGHTA, CDR2 FQGNSA.

V is TRBV6-2 or TRBV6-3 and J is TRBJ2-2; TRBD2 matches at 7 bases. The J segment lost 0 bases and the V segment lost 0 bases, leaving 4 bases of the junction unmatched. Germline assignment: CDR1 MNHEY and CDR2 SVGEGT. The CDR3 sequence is 17 residues long. The CDR3 sequence: CASSYSLRETNTGELFF. In DNA, the CDR3 is TGTGCCAGCAGTTACTCTCTGCGGGAGACGAACACCGGGGAGCTGTTTTTT.

This clonotype was picked up a small number of times. The chain is built from TRBV20-1 and TRBJ2-1, with TRBD2 matching 14 bases. Per germline, CDR1 DFQATT and CDR2 SNEGSKA (reference sequence). The CDR3 has 18 residues. The ends lost 5 bases at V and 0 bases at J; junction bases unmatched: 9. The CDR3 bases are TGCAGTGCTCCAACCTCCGGGACTAGCGGGAGCTCCTACAATGAGCAGTTCTTC. Translated, it gives CSAPTSGTSGSSYNEQFF.